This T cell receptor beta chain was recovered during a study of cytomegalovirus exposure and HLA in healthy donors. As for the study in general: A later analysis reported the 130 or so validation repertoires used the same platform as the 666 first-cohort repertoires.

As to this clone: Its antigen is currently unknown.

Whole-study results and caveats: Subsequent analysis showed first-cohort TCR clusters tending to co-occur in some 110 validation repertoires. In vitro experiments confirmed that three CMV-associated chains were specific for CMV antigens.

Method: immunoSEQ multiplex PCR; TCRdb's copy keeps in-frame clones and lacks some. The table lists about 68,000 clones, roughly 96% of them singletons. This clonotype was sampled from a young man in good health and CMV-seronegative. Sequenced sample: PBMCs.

CDR3 in amino acids: CASSWRTSDTEAFF. CDR3 DNA: TGTGCCAGCAGCTGGAGGACTTCGGACACTGAAGCTTTCTTT. This chain links TRBV7-9 with TRBJ1-1; D is ambiguous. The CDR3 sequence is 14 residues long. V gave up 4 bases and J gave up 3 bases, with 12 bases separating them. The germline V gene encodes CDR1 SEHNR and CDR2 FQNEAQ (reference sequence).